These T cell receptor beta chains were read from a single sample in a study of T cells in Graves' hyperthyroidism and ophthalmopathy. Each CDR3 protein gets one entry after TCRdb re-called the multiplex PCR reads with MiXCR. The sample has about 710,000 distinct CDR3 sequences; roughly 15% are singletons. Sequences were obtained from blood. The receptors derive from a man aged 18-30 years with Graves' hyperthyroidism. Both conserved end residues are trimmed from each CDR3.

>TRBJ2-1|TRBV7-9
ASSPPVDNEQF
>TRBJ2-1|TRBV5-1
ASSLAALAGNEQF
>TRBJ2-2|TRBV25-1
ASSEYKGLGGLF
>TRBJ2-1|TRBV12-3/TRBV12-4
ASSRDGRYYNEQF
>TRBJ1-5|TRBV27
ASSPMLGNQPQH
>TRBJ1-2|TRBV18
ASSPAGLYGYT
>TRBJ2-1|TRBV7-9
ASSPWREGSEQF
>TRBJ1-2|TRBV2
ASRDTYGYT
>TRBJ2-2|TRBV4-2
ASSQETRSNTGELF
>TRBJ1-1|TRBV24-1
ATSDRLNTEAF
>TRBJ2-7|TRBV12-3/TRBV12-4
ASSLPSLSHEQY
>TRBJ2-7|TRBV10-3
AISESRTTSYEQY
>TRBJ1-4|TRBV15
ATSRLKGPNEKLF
>TRBJ2-7|TRBV11-2
ASSPLGAHEQY
>TRBJ2-1|TRBV6-5
ASSYDKYRGQF
>TRBJ1-5|TRBV18
ASGAGPNQPQH
>TRBJ2-1|TRBV12-3/TRBV12-4
ASSPAELADPSGDEQF
>TRBJ2-7|TRBV13
ASSSRGGDHPPYEQY
>TRBJ2-7|TRBV11-2
ASSLRLAEPINEQY
>TRBJ2-7|TRBV29-1
SVLLTYEQY
>TRBJ2-2|TRBV20-1
STGDAGELF
>TRBJ2-7|TRBV20-1
SASRPPRTSSEQY
>TRBJ2-1|TRBV30
AWTYWRLFENEQF
>TRBJ2-3|TRBV11-2
ASSLQSLVVDTQY
>TRBJ2-2|TRBV20-1
SATSDKGVGTGELF
>TRBJ2-3|TRBV12-3/TRBV12-4
ASSPGSPISTDTQY
>TRBJ2-5|TRBV2
ASSENTGEYQETQY
>TRBJ2-1|TRBV12-3/TRBV12-4
ASSLFGGRAYNEQF
>TRBJ1-5|TRBV19
ATAPNTAGNQPQH
>TRBJ2-3|TRBV27
ASSPFRGLTDTQY
>TRBJ2-6|TRBV6-2/TRBV6-3
ASSYSKLSGANVLT
>TRBJ1-1|TRBV9
ASSVGAGEAF
>TRBJ1-2|TRBV6-1
ASLGSRNYGYT
>TRBJ2-7|TRBV11-2
ASRNTTGRAYEQY
>TRBJ2-7|TRBV9
ASSAGPDHYEQY
>TRBJ2-1|TRBV5-4
ASSTQLAYNEQF
>TRBJ2-2|TRBV11-2
ASSIQDSGTGELF
>TRBJ2-7|TRBV18
ASSWGPPSSYEQY
>TRBJ1-5|TRBV6-1
ASSRDRASVQPQH
>TRBJ2-2|TRBV15
ATSRGYTGELF
>TRBJ2-3|TRBV18
ASSPLPGGATDTQY
>TRBJ1-1|TRBV7-8
ASSLGRTRGNTEAF
>TRBJ2-7|TRBV7-2
ASSLRGEKY
>TRBJ1-2|TRBV12-3/TRBV12-4
ASSRRQGLSYGYT
>TRBJ2-2|TRBV10-3
AISSGADGELF
>TRBJ2-3|TRBV30
AWSVESIDTQY
>TRBJ2-4|TRBV29-1
SVGTHPKNIQY
>TRBJ2-1|TRBV2
ASGAGPSYNEQF
>TRBJ2-7|TRBV28
ASSGWGPRSYEQY